Below are 11 T cell receptor beta chains sequenced from a single sample in a study of cytomegalovirus exposure and HLA in healthy donors. The study ran its PCR with 60 Vbeta and 13 Jbeta primers. TCRdb's table, derived via immunoSEQ multiplex PCR, lists solely in-frame clones and lacks some. Its clone listing holds more than 95,000 clones. The sequenced material came from PBMCs. These receptors all come from a middle-aged man in good health and CMV-seronegative.

This chain joins TRBV7-2 and TRBJ1-2; 7 bases agree with TRBD1. Germline CDR1 SGHTA, CDR2 FQGNSA. Losses at the gene ends were 3 bases for V and 5 bases for J; bases not matched to a gene: 6. The CDR3 length is 14 residues. The CDR3 DNA follows: TGTGCCAGCAGCTTTGGACAGGAGGCATATGGCTACACCTTC. Translating it yields CASSFGQEAYGYTF.

This rearrangement joins TRBV11-3 to TRBJ2-1, with 9 bases lining up with TRBD2. V was clipped by 4 bases and J by 10 bases; unmatched bases: 5. In germline, CDR1 is SGHNT, CDR2 YENEEA. CDR3 length: 13 amino acids. Written as DNA, the CDR3 is TGTGCCAGCAGCTCCCGGACTAGCGTGGAGCAGTTCTTC. Translation: CASSSRTSVEQFF. Drawing the rest from reference TRBV11-3 and TRBJ2-1, the complete variable domain is EAGVVQSPRYKIIEKKQPVAFWCNPISGHNTLYWYLQNLGQGPELLIRYENEEAVDDSQLPKDRFSAERLKGVDSTLKIQPAELGDSAVYLCASSSRTSVEQFFGPGTRLTVL.

The chain has TRBV5-5 and TRBJ2-6; D gene unclear. Trimming cost V 5 bases and J 0 bases, with 12 bases left between them. Germline V gene lookup returns CDR1 SGHKS and CDR2 YYEKEE (reference sequence). This CDR3 contains 16 residues. Written as DNA, the CDR3 is TGTGCCAGCAGTCCCAGTCCCCTCTCTGGGGCCAACGTCCTGACTTTC. The encoded protein is CASSPSPLSGANVLTF.

V usage is TRBV6-1 and J usage is TRBJ2-3; 9 positions agree with TRBD2. This CDR3 comprises 15 residues. Germline V CDR1 and CDR2: MNHNS, SASEGT. V gave up 3 bases and J gave up 6 bases; unmatched junction bases: 7. The CDR3 loop reads CASSELAGSRDTQYF. CDR3 nucleotides: TGTGCCAGCAGTGAGCTAGCGGGAAGTCGGGATACGCAGTATTTT.

Of note for this clone: At the DNA level, this CDR3 is encoded by other sequences in the same sample as well. The chain employs TRBV7-6 and TRBJ2-7, with D possibly TRBD2 on 5 matching bases. This CDR3 contains 17 residues. Germline CDR1 is SGHVS and CDR2 is FNYEAQ. V was clipped by 5 bases and J by 0 bases, with 20 bases between them. In DNA, the CDR3 is TGTGCCAGCAGCCTAGGTAGGACTTGGACCCACTCCTACGAGCAGTACTTC. Translation gives CASSLGRTWTHSYEQYF.

The chain is built from TRBV28 and TRBJ1-5, with D tentatively TRBD1 (5 bases). Trimming stripped 3 bases from V and 7 bases from J, with 16 bases between. This CDR3 contains 15 residues. Looked up from germline, CDR1 is MDHEN and CDR2 is SYDVKM. The CDR3 coding sequence is TGTGCCAGCAGTTTCTCCGGGGGAGGGAGACAGCCCCAGCATTTT. Residues: CASSFSGGGRQPQHF.

V gene TRBV5-6 combines with J gene TRBJ2-5; D unclear. The V end lost 3 bases, the J end lost 0 bases, and 12 bases lay between the germline ends. The CDR3 contains 15 residues. Germline V lookup: CDR1 SGHDT, CDR2 YYEEEE. The CDR3 protein is CASSSRYPYQETQYF. The CDR3 DNA reads as TGTGCCAGCAGCTCCAGGTACCCGTACCAAGAGACCCAGTACTTC.

The V and J genes are TRBV19 and TRBJ1-2, with 7 bases that match TRBD1. Germline trimming cut 4 bases from V and 3 bases from J; bases unmatched to any gene: 5. The CDR3 is 14 residues long. Germline values: CDR1 LNHDA, CDR2 SQIVND (reference sequence). Here the CDR3 reads CASSTQGPDYGYTF. In nucleotides, the CDR3 is TGTGCCAGTAGTACACAGGGGCCAGACTATGGCTACACCTTC.

The gene calls are TRBV9 and TRBJ2-7; weak D call: TRBD1 (5 bases). Germline CDR1 is SGDLS and CDR2 is YYNGEE. Deletions cut 0 bases from V and 2 bases from J, with 12 bases between. The CDR3 extends over 15 amino acids. The chain's CDR3 is CASSVDGHRPYEQYF. As DNA, the CDR3 is TGTGCCAGCAGCGTAGATGGACATCGGCCCTACGAGCAGTACTTC.

The CDR3 sequence is CASNGGTRSSYNEQFF. Here the CDR3 DNA reads TGTGCCAGCAACGGAGGGACTCGCAGCTCCTACAATGAGCAGTTCTTC. The V and J genes are TRBV13 and TRBJ2-1; possible D gene TRBD2, 6 bases. Germline V gives CDR1 PRHDT, CDR2 FYEKMQ (reference sequence). Trimming left V 7 bases short and J 0 bases short, with 16 bases between. This CDR3 contains 16 residues.

This chain uses TRBV11-3 with TRBJ1-3, with a tentative D call TRBD1 (5 bases). This CDR3 has 14 amino acids. V lost 3 bases and J 2 bases, leaving 8 bases between the germline ends. Germline values: CDR1 SGHNT, CDR2 YENEEA. CDR3 nucleotide sequence: TGTGCCAGCAGCTTTCGGGGGGCTGGAAACACCATATATTTT. Amino acid sequence: CASSFRGAGNTIYF.